Listed here is a single T cell receptor (beta chain). Its antigen is not yet known. There are no base qualities to consult, and no much larger clone falls within one base. The immunoSEQ Assay, a bias-controlled multiplex PCR, was used to amplify TCRbeta CDR3 regions from genomic DNA. Processing in the source paper ran as follows. Nucleated cell counts per sample were estimated from amplification of reference gene primers within the assay. To quantify the absolute abundance of each unique TCRbeta CDR3 rearrangement, sequence reads were collapsed and filtered. For each sample, productive Simpson clonality was calculated as the square root of Simpson's diversity index over productive rearrangements. TCRdb took this table from immuneACCESS and kept in-frame rearrangements with V and J called. Such tables lack part of the clones; where checked against another copy, unresolved V genes explain under half of the gap, and the rest is unexplained. V, J and clone size are taken as reported in that table, and D and trimming were inferred from the DNA itself. Counted in this sample were over 110,000 clones; approximately 88% of them appeared once. Around a quarter of the sample is held by the ten biggest clonotypes.

The data stem from a study of blood T cell repertoires in COVID-19 (dated by TCRdb to the early 2020s). In terms of the full investigation: Samples covering the acute and convalescent phases of COVID-19 were provided by collaborators in the United States, Italy and Spain. Where available, HLA class I and class II types were taken from metadata supplied by the sample provider and were not determined by assay-based typing. The prospective study material was composed of cDNA or gDNA derived from T cells, B-cell-depleted T cells, or PBMCs. A de-identified subject ID, COVID-19 status, age in years and sex were almost always included in the sample metadata. The samples were drawn from the first 160 participants of the ongoing ImmuneRACE study and from 1,254 subjects provided by 6 global collaborators. Subjects who had been exposed to COVID-19, were actively infected with it, or had recovered from it provided the deeply sampled blood TCRbeta repertoires that made up the dataset. The repertoires were released in a freely available public database intended as a resource for research on the immune response to SARS-CoV-2.

Each collaborating institution followed its own protocols to collect whole blood in K2EDTA tubes. Collaborator samples were shipped for TCRbeta analysis as frozen whole blood, isolated PBMCs, or DNA extracted from either sample type. General study outcomes and caveats: Clinical and demographic metadata were provided uncurated, with the amount varying by source and participant.

From its cysteine to its phenylalanine, the CDR3 spans 13 amino acids. The read is trimmed to its CDR3 DNA, 39 bases read in frame from base 1. CDR1 and CDR2 (SGHKS, YYEKEE) derive from the germline V gene (reference sequence). V is reduced by 0 bases and J by 3 bases, leaving a spacing of 7 bases between them. The sequenced material came from peripheral blood. The chain is made from TRBV5-5 and TRBJ2-7, with no reliable assignment of the D segment. The origin of this receptor is a human donor in a cohort sampled during active COVID-19. The nucleotide sequence is TGTGCCAGCAGCTTGGCCCCGGGCTACGAGCAGTACTTC. Translated, this is CASSLAPGYEQYF.